One TCR beta chain is described in this entry. This entry belongs to a study of blood T cell repertoires in COVID-19. Overall study context: Samples of COVID-19 (acute and convalescent) were obtained from the United States, Italy and Spain.

Per germline, CDR1 LNHDA and CDR2 SQIVND (reference sequence). CDR3 length: 12 residues. The V end lost 6 bases, the J end lost 1 base, and 6 bases lay between the germline ends. Some clones are missing from TCRdb's copy, which holds only in-frame ones; the method was immunoSEQ multiplex PCR. In the table there are about 40,000 clones, roughly four fifths of which are singletons. The TCR originated in a woman in her sixties with acute or convalescent COVID-19. The chain combines TRBV19 with TRBJ1-2; D uncertain. The sequencing input was peripheral blood. The CDR3 region has the DNA TGTGCCAGTAGCCTTTTTAACTATGGCTACACCTTC. It yields the protein CASSLFNYGYTF.